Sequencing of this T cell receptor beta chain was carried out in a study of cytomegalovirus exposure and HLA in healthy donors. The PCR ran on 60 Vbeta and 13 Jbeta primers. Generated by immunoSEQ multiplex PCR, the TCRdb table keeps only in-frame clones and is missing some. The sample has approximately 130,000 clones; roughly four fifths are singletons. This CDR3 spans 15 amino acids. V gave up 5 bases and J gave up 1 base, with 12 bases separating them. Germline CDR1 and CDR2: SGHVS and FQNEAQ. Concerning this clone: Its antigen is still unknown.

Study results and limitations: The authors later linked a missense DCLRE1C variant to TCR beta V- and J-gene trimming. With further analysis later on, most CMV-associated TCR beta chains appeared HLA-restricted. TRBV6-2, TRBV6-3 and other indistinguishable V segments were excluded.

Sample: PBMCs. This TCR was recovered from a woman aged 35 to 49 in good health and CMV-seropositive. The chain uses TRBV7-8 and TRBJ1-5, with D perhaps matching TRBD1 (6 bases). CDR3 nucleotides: TGTGCCAGCAGCCGTTGGGGGGGCAGCAATCAGCCCCAGCATTTT. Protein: CASSRWGGSNQPQHF.